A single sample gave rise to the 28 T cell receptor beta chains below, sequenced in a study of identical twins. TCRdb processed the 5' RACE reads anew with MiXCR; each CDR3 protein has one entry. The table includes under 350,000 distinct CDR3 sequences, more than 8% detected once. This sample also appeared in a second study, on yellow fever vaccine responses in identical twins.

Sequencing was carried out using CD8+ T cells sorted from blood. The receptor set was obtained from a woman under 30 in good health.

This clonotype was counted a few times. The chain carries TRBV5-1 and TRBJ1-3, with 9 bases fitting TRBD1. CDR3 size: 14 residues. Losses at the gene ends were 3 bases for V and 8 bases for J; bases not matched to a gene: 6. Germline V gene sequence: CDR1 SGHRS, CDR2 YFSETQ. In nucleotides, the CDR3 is TGCGCCAGCAGCTGGGACAGGGCCACGGACACCATATATTTT. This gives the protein CASSWDRATDTIYF. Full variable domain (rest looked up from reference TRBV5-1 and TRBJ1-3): KAGVTQTPRYLIKTRGQQVTLSCSPISGHRSVSWYQQTPGQGLQFLFEYFSETQRNKGNFPGRFSGRQFSNSRSEMNVSTLELGDSALYLCASSWDRATDTIYFGEGSWLTVV.

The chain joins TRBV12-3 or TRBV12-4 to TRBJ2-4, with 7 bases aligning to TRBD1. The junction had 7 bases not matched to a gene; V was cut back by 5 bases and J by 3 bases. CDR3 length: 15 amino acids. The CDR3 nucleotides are TGTGCCAGCAGTCTAGGGACAGCTTACAAAAACATTCAGTACTTC. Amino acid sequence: CASSLGTAYKNIQYF.

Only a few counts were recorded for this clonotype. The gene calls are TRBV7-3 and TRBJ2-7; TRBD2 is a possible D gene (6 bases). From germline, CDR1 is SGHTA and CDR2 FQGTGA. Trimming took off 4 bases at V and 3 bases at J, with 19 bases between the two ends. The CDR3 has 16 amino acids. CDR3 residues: CASSSGGPPEVYEQYF. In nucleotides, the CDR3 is TGTGCCAGCAGCTCCGGGGGTCCCCCCGAGGTCTACGAGCAGTACTTC.

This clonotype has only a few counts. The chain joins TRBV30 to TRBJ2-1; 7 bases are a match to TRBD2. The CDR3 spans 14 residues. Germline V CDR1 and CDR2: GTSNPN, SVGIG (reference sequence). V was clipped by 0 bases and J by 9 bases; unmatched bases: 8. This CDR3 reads CAWSVLAGAGEQFF. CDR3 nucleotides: TGTGCCTGGAGTGTGCTCGCGGGAGCTGGTGAGCAGTTCTTC.

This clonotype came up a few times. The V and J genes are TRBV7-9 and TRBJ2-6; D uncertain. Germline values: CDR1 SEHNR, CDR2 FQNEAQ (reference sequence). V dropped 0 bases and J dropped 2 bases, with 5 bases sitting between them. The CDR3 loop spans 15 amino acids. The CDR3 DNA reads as TGTGCCAGCAGCTTAGCCTCAACTGGGGCCAACGTCCTGACTTTC. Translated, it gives CASSLASTGANVLTF.

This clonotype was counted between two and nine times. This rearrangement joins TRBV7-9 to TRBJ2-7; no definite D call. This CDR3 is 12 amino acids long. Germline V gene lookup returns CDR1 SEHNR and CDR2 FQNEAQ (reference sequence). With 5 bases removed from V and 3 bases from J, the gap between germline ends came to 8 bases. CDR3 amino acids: CASSPPNYEQYF. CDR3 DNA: TGTGCCAGCAGCCCTCCAAACTACGAGCAGTACTTC.

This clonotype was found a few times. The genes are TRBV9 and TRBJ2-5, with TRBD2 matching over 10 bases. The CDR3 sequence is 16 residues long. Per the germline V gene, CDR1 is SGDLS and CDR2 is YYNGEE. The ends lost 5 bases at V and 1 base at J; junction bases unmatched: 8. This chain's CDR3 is CASSRGASGGQETQYF. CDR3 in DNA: TGTGCCAGCAGTCGAGGAGCTAGCGGGGGCCAAGAGACCCAGTACTTC.

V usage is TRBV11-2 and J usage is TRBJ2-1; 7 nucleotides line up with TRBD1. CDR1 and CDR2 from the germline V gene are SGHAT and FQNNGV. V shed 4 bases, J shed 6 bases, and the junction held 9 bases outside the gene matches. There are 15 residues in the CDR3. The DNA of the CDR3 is TGTGCCAGCAGCTCCGTGCGGACAGGTCTCAATGAGCAGTTCTTC. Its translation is CASSSVRTGLNEQFF.

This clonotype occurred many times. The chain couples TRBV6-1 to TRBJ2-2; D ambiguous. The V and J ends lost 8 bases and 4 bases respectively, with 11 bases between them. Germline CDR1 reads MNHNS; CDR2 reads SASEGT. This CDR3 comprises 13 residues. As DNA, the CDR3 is TGTGCCAGCGTAAGGACGGCCACCGGGGAGCTGTTTTTT. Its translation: CASVRTATGELFF.

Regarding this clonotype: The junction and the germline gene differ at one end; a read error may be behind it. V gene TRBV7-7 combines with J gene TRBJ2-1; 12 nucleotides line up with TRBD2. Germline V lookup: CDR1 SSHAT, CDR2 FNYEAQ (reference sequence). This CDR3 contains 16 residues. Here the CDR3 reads CASSLRTSGNYNEQFF. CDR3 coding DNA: TGTGCTAGCAGCTTAAGGACTAGCGGGAACTACAATGAGCAGTTCTTC.

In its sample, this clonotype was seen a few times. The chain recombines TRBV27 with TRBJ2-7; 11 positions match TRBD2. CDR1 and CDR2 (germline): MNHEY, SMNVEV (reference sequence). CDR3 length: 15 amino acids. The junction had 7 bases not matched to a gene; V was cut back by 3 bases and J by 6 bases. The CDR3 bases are TGTGCCAGCAGTTTCAGACTAGCGGGATTAGGCGAGCAGTACTTC. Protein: CASSFRLAGLGEQYF.

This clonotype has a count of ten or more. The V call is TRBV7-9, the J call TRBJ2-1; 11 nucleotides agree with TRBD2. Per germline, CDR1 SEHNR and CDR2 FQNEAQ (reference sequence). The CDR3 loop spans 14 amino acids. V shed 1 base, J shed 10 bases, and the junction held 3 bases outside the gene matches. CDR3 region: CASSLVAGGQEQFF. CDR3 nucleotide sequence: TGTGCCAGCAGCTTAGTAGCGGGGGGGCAGGAGCAGTTCTTC.

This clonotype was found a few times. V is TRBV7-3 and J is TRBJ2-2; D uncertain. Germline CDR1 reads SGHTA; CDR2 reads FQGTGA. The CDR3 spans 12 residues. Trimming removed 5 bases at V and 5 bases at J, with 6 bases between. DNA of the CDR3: TGTGCCAGCAGCCATTATACCGGGGAGCTGTTTTTT. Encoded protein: CASSHYTGELFF.

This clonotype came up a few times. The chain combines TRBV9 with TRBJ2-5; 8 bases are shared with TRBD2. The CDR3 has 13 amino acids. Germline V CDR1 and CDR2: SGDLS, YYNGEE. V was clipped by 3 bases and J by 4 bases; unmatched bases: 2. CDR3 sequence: CASSAGTRETQYF. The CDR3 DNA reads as TGTGCCAGCAGCGCAGGGACTAGAGAGACCCAGTACTTC.

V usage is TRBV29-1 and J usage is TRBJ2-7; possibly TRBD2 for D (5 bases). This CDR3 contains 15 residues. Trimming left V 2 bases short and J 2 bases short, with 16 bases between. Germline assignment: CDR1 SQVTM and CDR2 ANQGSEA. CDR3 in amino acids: CSVEFVKEAAYEQYF. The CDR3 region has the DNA TGCAGCGTTGAATTCGTTAAGGAGGCAGCCTACGAGCAGTACTTC.

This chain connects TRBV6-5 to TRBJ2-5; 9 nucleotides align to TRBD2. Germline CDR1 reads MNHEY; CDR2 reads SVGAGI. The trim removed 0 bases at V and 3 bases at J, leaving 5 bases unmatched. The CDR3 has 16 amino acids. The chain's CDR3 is CASSYSLAGTKETQYF. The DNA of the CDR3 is TGTGCCAGCAGTTACTCACTAGCGGGCACCAAAGAGACCCAGTACTTC.

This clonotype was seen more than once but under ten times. CDR3 in DNA: TGTGCCACCTGGACAGGCCCACCCGGGGAGCTGTTTTTT. This translates into CATWTGPPGELFF. V usage is TRBV19 and J usage is TRBJ2-2, with 7 bases identical to TRBD1. Trimming cost V 10 bases and J 6 bases; bases outside gene matches: 8. Germline V gives CDR1 LNHDA, CDR2 SQIVND (reference sequence). The CDR3 consists of 13 residues.

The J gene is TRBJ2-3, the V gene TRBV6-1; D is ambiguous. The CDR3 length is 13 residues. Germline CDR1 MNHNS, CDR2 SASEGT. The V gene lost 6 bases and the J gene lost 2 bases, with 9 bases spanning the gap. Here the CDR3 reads CASSFGYTDTQYF. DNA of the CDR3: TGTGCCAGCAGCTTCGGATACACAGATACGCAGTATTTT.

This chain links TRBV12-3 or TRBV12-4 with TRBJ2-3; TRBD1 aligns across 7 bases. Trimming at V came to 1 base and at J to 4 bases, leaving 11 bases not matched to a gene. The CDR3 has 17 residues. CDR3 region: CASSLGRLQGPADTQYF. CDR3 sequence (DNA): TGTGCCAGCAGTTTAGGGCGATTACAGGGGCCGGCAGATACGCAGTATTTT.

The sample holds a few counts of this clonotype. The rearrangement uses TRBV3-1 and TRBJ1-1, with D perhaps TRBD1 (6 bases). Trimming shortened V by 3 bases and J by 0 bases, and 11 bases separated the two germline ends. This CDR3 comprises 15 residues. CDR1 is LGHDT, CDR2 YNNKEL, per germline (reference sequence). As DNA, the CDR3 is TGTGCCAGCAGCCACCGTCAGGGGTTGAACACTGAAGCTTTCTTT. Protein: CASSHRQGLNTEAFF.

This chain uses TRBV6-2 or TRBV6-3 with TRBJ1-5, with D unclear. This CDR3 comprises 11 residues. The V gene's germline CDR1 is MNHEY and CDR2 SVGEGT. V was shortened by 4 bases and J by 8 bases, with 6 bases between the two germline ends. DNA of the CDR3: TGTGCCAGCAGTTCTGGTGAGCCCCAGCATTTT. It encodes CASSSGEPQHF.

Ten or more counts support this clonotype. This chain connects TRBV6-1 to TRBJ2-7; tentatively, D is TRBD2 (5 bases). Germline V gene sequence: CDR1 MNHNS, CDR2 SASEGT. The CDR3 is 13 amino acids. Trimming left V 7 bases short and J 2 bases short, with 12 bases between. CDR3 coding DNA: TGTGCCAGCAAGGGTCGGGGAACCTACGAGCAGTACTTC. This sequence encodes CASKGRGTYEQYF.

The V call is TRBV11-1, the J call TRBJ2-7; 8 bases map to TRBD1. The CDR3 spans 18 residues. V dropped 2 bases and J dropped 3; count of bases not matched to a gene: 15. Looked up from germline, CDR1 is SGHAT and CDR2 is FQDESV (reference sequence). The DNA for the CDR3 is TGTGCCAGCAGCTTACCGGGCAGTGGGCCAGGGGGCCACTACGAGCAGTACTTC. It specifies CASSLPGSGPGGHYEQYF.

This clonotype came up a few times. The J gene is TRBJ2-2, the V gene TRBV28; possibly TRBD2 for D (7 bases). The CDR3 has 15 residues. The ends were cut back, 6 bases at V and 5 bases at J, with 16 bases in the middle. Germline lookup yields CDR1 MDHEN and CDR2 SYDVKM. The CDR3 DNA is TGTGCCAGCAGCCGCGGGGGCTCGGATACCGGGGAGCTGTTTTTT. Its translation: CASSRGGSDTGELFF.

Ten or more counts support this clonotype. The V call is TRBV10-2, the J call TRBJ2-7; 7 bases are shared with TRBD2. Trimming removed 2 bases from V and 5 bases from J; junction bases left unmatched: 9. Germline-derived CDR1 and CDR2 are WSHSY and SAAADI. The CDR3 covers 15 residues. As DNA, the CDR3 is TGCGCCAGCAGTGAGGTAATAGCGGGTATCCACGAGCAGTACTTC. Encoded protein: CASSEVIAGIHEQYF.

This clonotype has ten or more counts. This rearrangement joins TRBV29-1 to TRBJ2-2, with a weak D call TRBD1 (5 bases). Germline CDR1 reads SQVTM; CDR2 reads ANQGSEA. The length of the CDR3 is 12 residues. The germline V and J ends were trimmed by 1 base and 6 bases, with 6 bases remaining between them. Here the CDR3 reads CSVEGGSGELFF. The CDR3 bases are TGCAGCGTTGAAGGGGGCTCCGGGGAGCTGTTTTTT.

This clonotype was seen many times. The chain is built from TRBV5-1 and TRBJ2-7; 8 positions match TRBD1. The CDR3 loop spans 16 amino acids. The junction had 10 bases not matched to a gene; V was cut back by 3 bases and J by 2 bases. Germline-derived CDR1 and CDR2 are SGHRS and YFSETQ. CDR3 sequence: CASSSRQGRETYEQYF. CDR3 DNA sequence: TGCGCCAGCAGCTCTAGACAGGGGCGGGAAACCTACGAGCAGTACTTC.

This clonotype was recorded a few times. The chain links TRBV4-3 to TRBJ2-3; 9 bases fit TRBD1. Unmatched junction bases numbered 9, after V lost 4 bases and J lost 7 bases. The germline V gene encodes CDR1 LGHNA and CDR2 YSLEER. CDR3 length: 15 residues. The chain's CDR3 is CASSPGTGQGNTQYF. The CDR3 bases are TGCGCCAGCAGCCCCGGGACAGGGCAAGGAAATACGCAGTATTTT.